The source of this TCR beta chain is a study of T-cell memory formation after mild COVID-19. Study-wide background: TCR clustering was largely donor specific.

This clonotype was picked up a small number of times. The J segment lost 2 bases and the V segment lost 0 bases, leaving 5 bases of the junction unmatched. The CDR3 has 15 residues. Germline V lookup: CDR1 DFQATT, CDR2 SNEGSKA (reference sequence). TCRdb fed the 5' RACE reads into MiXCR, producing one record per CDR3 protein. Found here are fewer than 140,000 distinct CDR3 sequences, around 15% of them singletons; the top ten hold 25% to 30%. This receptor was taken from an adult woman who had mild COVID-19 (a few samples of this study predate the infection). Cell type and time point are not known. V and J are TRBV20-1 and TRBJ2-3; TRBD2 matches 7 bases. The sample comprised PBMCs or a T cell subset sorted from them (not recorded which). The CDR3 DNA sequence: TGCAGTGCTAGAGATATAGCGGGCCCCACAGATACGCAGTATTTT. This gives the protein CSARDIAGPTDTQYF.